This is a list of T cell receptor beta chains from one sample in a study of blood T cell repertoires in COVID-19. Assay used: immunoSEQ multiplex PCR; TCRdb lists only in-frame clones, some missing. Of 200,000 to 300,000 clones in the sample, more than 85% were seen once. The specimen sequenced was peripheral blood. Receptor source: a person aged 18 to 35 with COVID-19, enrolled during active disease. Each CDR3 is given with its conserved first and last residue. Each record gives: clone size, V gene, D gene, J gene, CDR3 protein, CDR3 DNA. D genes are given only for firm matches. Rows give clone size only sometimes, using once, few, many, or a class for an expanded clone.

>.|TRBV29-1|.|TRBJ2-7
CSVEDSGYEQYF
TGCAGCGTTGAAGATTCAGGATACGAGCAGTACTTC
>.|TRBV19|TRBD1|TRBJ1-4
CASQQGKTNEKLFF
TGTGCCAGCCAACAGGGGAAGACTAATGAAAAACTGTTTTTT
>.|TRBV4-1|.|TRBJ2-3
CASSQEGGADTQYF
TGCGCCAGCAGCCAAGAAGGAGGGGCAGATACGCAGTATTTT
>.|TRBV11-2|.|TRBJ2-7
CASGNQGWGEQYF
TGTGCCAGCGGCAATCAGGGGTGGGGCGAGCAGTACTTC
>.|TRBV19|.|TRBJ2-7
CASSRVVPGEQYF
TGTGCCAGTAGTCGAGTAGTTCCTGGCGAGCAGTACTTC
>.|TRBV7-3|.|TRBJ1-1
CASSETANTEAFF
TGTGCCAGCAGCGAGACAGCGAACACTGAAGCTTTCTTT
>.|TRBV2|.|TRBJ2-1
CASSGWGQSYNEQFF
TGTGCCAGCAGTGGGTGGGGGCAGTCCTACAATGAGCAGTTCTTC
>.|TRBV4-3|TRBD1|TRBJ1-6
CASSFGQGSSPLHF
TGCGCCAGCAGTTTCGGACAGGGCAGTTCACCCCTCCACTTT
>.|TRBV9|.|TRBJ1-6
CASSVSENSPLHF
TGTGCCAGCAGCGTATCTGAGAATTCACCCCTCCACTTT
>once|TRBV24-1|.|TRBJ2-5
CATSDLIGREETQYF
TGTGCCACCAGTGATTTGATCGGGCGGGAAGAGACCCAGTACTTC
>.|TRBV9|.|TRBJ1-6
CASSVGGRVISPLHF
TGTGCCAGCAGCGTAGGTGGCAGGGTAATATCACCCCTCCACTTT
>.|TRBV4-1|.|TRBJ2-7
CASSQRDTQPSYEQYF
TGCGCCAGCAGCCAAAGGGACACTCAACCCTCCTACGAGCAGTACTTC
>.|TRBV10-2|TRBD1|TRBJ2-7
CASAGGTGGREQYF
TGCGCCAGCGCCGGTGGGACAGGAGGGCGCGAGCAGTACTTC
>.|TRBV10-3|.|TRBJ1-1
CAISPGAPRGGGQEGTEAFF
TGTGCCATCAGTCCCGGAGCCCCCCGGGGCGGGGGTCAGGAGGGGACTGAAGCTTTCTTT
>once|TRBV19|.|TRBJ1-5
CATADSGGNQPQHF
TGTGCCACCGCGGACAGTGGGGGCAATCAGCCCCAGCATTTT
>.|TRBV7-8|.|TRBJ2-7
CASSPKRIRPYEQYF
TGTGCCAGCAGCCCAAAGCGGATCCGACCTTACGAGCAGTACTTC
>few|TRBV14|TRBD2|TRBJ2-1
CASSLGLAGGGEQFF
TGTGCCAGCAGCCTCGGACTCGCGGGGGGGGGTGAGCAGTTCTTC
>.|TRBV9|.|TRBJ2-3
CASSGSGTDTQYF
TGTGCCAGCAGCGGTAGCGGCACAGATACGCAGTATTTT
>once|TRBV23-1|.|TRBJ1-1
CASSRTPAGTEAFF
TGCGCCAGCAGTCGGACTCCGGCAGGCACTGAAGCTTTCTTT
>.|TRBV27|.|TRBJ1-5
CASRRGGGGQPQHF
TGTGCCAGCAGACGAGGGGGGGGTGGGCAGCCCCAGCATTTT
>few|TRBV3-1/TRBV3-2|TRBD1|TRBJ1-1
CASSPGGGTGLPEAFF
TGTGCCAGCAGCCCAGGGGGAGGGACAGGGTTACCTGAAGCTTTCTTT
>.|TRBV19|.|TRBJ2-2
CASRRPGNTGELFF
TGTGCCAGTAGGCGTCCAGGGAACACCGGGGAGCTGTTTTTT
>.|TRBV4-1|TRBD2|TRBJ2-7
CASSQEELAGIYEQYF
TGCGCCAGCAGCCAAGAAGAACTAGCGGGAATTTACGAGCAGTACTTC
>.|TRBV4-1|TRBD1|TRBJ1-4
CASSQPLDRTNEKLFF
TGCGCCAGCAGCCAGCCCCTGGACAGGACTAATGAAAAACTGTTTTTT
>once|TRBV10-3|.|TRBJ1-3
CAISGPSTYGNTIYF
TGTGCCATCAGTGGTCCTTCAACCTATGGAAACACCATATATTTT
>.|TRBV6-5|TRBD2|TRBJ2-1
CASTGRGLPYNEQFF
TGTGCCAGCACCGGCCGGGGACTACCATACAATGAGCAGTTCTTC
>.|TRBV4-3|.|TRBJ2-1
CASSPLHQASSYNEQFF
TGCGCCAGCAGCCCCCTCCATCAAGCTAGCTCCTACAATGAGCAGTTCTTC
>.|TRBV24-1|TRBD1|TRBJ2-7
CATSDAGTGGSYEQYF
TGTGCCACCAGTGATGCCGGGACAGGGGGCTCCTACGAGCAGTACTTC
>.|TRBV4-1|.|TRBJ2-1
CASSQEAPNEQFF
TGCGCCAGCAGCCAAGAAGCGCCCAATGAGCAGTTCTTC
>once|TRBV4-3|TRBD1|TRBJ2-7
CASSPDRVNLGEQYF
TGCGCCAGCAGCCCGGACAGGGTTAATCTGGGCGAGCAGTACTTC
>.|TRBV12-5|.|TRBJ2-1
CASGLVIGSRGQFF
TGTGCTAGTGGTTTGGTAATCGGTAGTAGAGGGCAGTTCTTC
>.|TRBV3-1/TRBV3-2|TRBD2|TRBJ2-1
CASSQGQRERDEQFF
TGTGCCAGCAGCCAAGGCCAGCGGGAGAGAGATGAGCAGTTCTTC
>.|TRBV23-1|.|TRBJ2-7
CASSQLGAGRVEQYF
TGCGCCAGCAGTCAATTAGGGGCAGGACGGGTCGAGCAGTACTTC
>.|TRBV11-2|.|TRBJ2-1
CASSLSRGNEQFF
TGTGCCAGCAGCTTATCTAGGGGTAATGAGCAGTTCTTC
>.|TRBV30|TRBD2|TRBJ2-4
CAWSVGGRENIQYF
TGTGCCTGGAGTGTAGGTGGGAGGGAGAACATTCAGTACTTC
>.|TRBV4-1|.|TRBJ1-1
CASSQEPGAGTEAFF
TGCGCCAGCAGCCAAGAACCAGGGGCTGGCACTGAAGCTTTCTTT
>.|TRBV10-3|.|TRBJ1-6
CAMGAREHNSPLHF
TGTGCCATGGGGGCCAGGGAGCATAATTCACCCCTCCACTTT
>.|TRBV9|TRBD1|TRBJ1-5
CASSPQGAVQPQHF
TGTGCCAGCAGCCCTCAGGGGGCGGTTCAGCCCCAGCATTTT
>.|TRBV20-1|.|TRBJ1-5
CSASPFGGVDSNQPQHF
TGCAGTGCTAGTCCCTTCGGAGGGGTAGATAGCAATCAGCCCCAGCATTTT
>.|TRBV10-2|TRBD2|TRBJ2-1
CASRPSGSSYNEQFF
TGCGCCAGCAGACCTAGCGGGAGCTCCTACAATGAGCAGTTCTTC
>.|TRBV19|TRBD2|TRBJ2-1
CASSITQLAGVYNEQFF
TGTGCCAGTAGTATTACTCAACTAGCGGGAGTATACAATGAGCAGTTCTTC